These 25 T cell receptor beta chains were all obtained from the same sample, sequenced in a study of blood T cell repertoires in COVID-19. Sequencing was performed with immunoSEQ multiplex PCR; in TCRdb, only in-frame clones are kept and a portion is missing. There are roughly 240,000 clones in the sample; roughly four fifths occur only once, and over 3.5% lies in the top ten. Sample: peripheral blood. The receptor source for this set is a woman aged 70-85 years with acute or convalescent COVID-19.

The DNA of the CDR3 is TGCGCCAGCAGCCAAGATCAATCGGGGGGTAGTAAAAAACTGTTTTTT. Protein: CASSQDQSGGSKKLFF. The chain uses TRBV4-1 and TRBJ1-4; tentative D call: TRBD1 (5 bases). This CDR3 has 16 residues. V lost 0 bases and J lost 9, with 17 bases in between. From germline, CDR1 is MGHRA and CDR2 YSYEKL.

This clone was seen only once. J is TRBJ1-5 and V is TRBV6-6; 10 nucleotides align to TRBD1. J gave up 13 bases and V 6 bases, and 15 bases lay outside the gene matches. Germline V lookup: CDR1 MNHNY, CDR2 SVGAGI (reference sequence). The CDR3 length is 15 residues. DNA for the CDR3: TGTGCCAGCAGCCTTAGGGGACAGGGGTCCCCGCTACAGCATTTT. Its translation is CASSLRGQGSPLQHF.

V is TRBV11-2 and J is TRBJ2-2; possibly TRBD1 for D (6 bases). The CDR3 covers 13 residues. From germline, CDR1 is SGHAT and CDR2 FQNNGV. V lost 6 bases, J lost 6 bases, and 11 bases lay in between. The CDR3 nucleotides read TGTGCCAGCAGGGAACAGGGCTCCGGGGAGCTGTTTTTT. It is translated as CASREQGSGELFF. Combining the CDR3 with reference TRBV11-2 and TRBJ2-2 gives the whole variable domain EAGVAQSPRYKIIEKRQSVAFWCNPISGHATLYWYQQILGQGPKLLIQFQNNGVVDDSQLPKDRFSAERLKGVDSTLKIQPAKLEDSAVYLCASREQGSGELFFGEGSRLTVL.

The CDR3 DNA is TGTGCCAGCAGCCGTGACAGTCCTAACACTGAAGCTTTCTTT. This codes for CASSRDSPNTEAFF. The chain is built from TRBV2 and TRBJ1-1; possibly TRBD1 for D (5 bases). This CDR3 is built from 14 residues. Germline CDR1 and CDR2: SNHLY and FYNNEI. Trimming took 6 bases from V and 2 from J, leaving 13 bases between them. Looking up the rest from reference TRBV2 and TRBJ1-1 gives the full variable domain: EPEVTQTPSHQVTQMGQEVILRCVPISNHLYFYWYRQILGQKVEFLVSFYNNEISEKSEIFDDQFSVERPDGSNFTLKIRSTKLEDSAMYFCASSRDSPNTEAFFGQGTRLTVV.

The chain has TRBV29-1 and TRBJ1-1; D is perhaps TRBD1 (5 bases). Germline-derived CDR1 and CDR2 are SQVTM and ANQGSEA. Trimming pared 3 bases from V and 2 bases from J, leaving 13 bases between. There are 14 residues in the CDR3. The DNA of the CDR3 is TGCAGCGTTGAGTTACAGGACCATAACACTGAAGCTTTCTTT. Residues: CSVELQDHNTEAFF.

The chain joins TRBV28 to TRBJ2-2, with D possibly TRBD1 on 6 matching bases. Per the germline V gene, CDR1 is MDHEN and CDR2 is SYDVKM. The CDR3 sequence is 13 residues long. V was clipped by 3 bases and J by 6 bases, with 8 bases between them. CDR3 bases: TGTGCCAGCAGTTTTAGGGGGTCCGGGGAGCTGTTTTTT. Its translation is CASSFRGSGELFF.

The rearrangement links TRBV7-9 to TRBJ2-2; 8 nucleotides match TRBD1. Unmatched junction bases numbered 5, after V lost 2 bases and J lost 6 bases. This CDR3 has 15 amino acids. Germline-derived CDR1 and CDR2 are SEHNR and FQNEAQ (reference sequence). CDR3 amino acids: CASSLTRQGPGELFF. In DNA form, the CDR3 reads TGTGCCAGCAGCTTAACAAGACAGGGGCCCGGGGAGCTGTTTTTT.

The gene calls are TRBV11-2 and TRBJ2-7; TRBD1 might be the D (6 bases). V was trimmed by 3 bases and J by 3 bases, leaving 15 bases between them. Germline values: CDR1 SGHAT, CDR2 FQNNGV. This CDR3 has 15 amino acids. CDR3 protein: CASSFSRTELYEQYF. CDR3 nucleotides: TGTGCCAGCAGCTTCTCGAGGACAGAGCTCTACGAGCAGTACTTC.

The V gene is TRBV20-1, the J gene TRBJ1-1, with 7 bases matching TRBD1. V shed 3 bases, J shed 11 bases, and the junction held 6 bases outside the gene matches. CDR3 size: 11 residues. Germline V gene lookup returns CDR1 DFQATT and CDR2 SNEGSKA (reference sequence). The CDR3 loop reads CSASEGAGAFF. CDR3 sequence (DNA): TGCAGTGCTAGTGAGGGGGCCGGGGCTTTCTTT.

This sequence joins TRBV5-1 and TRBJ2-7; TRBD1 aligns across 7 bases. CDR1 and CDR2 from the germline V gene are SGHRS and YFSETQ. CDR3 length equals 16 residues. V gave up 0 bases and J gave up 2 bases; unmatched junction bases: 8. The CDR3 here is CASSLVPGQITYEQYF. CDR3 DNA: TGCGCCAGCAGCTTGGTACCGGGACAGATTACCTACGAGCAGTACTTC.

This chain uses TRBV5-5 with TRBJ1-1; 8 nucleotides line up with TRBD1. Germline assignment: CDR1 SGHKS and CDR2 YYEKEE (reference sequence). This CDR3 has 15 amino acids. V dropped 1 base and J dropped 1; count of bases not matched to a gene: 3. The CDR3 nucleotides read TGTGCCAGCAGCTTGTTTGGACAGGGGAACACTGAAGCTTTCTTT. Amino acids: CASSLFGQGNTEAFF.

This chain connects TRBV19 to TRBJ2-1, with TRBD2 as a possible D gene (6 bases). The length of the CDR3 is 14 residues. V lost 7 bases and J lost 0, with 10 bases in between. From germline, CDR1 is LNHDA and CDR2 SQIVND (reference sequence). The CDR3 here is CASKERASYNEQFF. DNA of the CDR3: TGTGCCAGTAAAGAGCGGGCCTCCTACAATGAGCAGTTCTTC.

V is TRBV6-6 and J is TRBJ1-2; TRBD1 matches 12 bases. Unmatched junction bases numbered 3, after V lost 1 base and J lost 6 bases. Germline V CDR1 and CDR2: MNHNY, SVGAGI (reference sequence). The CDR3 length is 15 residues. The CDR3 nucleotides are TGTGCCAGCAGTTACTGGGGACAGGGGGCGGATGGCTACACCTTC. This sequence encodes CASSYWGQGADGYTF.

The chain links TRBV4-3 to TRBJ2-1, with a tentative D call TRBD2 (5 bases). This CDR3 contains 16 residues. Trimming took 4 bases from V and 5 from J, leaving 18 bases between them. Germline assignment: CDR1 LGHNA and CDR2 YSLEER. DNA of the CDR3: TGCGCCAGCAGCCGCCACGGCCGGTCGGGGAACAATGAGCAGTTCTTC. Amino acids: CASSRHGRSGNNEQFF.

This clone has a single count. The chain has TRBV9 and TRBJ2-3; possible D gene TRBD2, 5 bases. The CDR3 consists of 12 residues. Germline V gene sequence: CDR1 SGDLS, CDR2 YYNGEE. Trimming shortened V by 4 bases and J by 5 bases, and 8 bases separated the two germline ends. CDR3 sequence: CASSIGGDTQYF. CDR3 coding DNA: TGTGCCAGCAGCATCGGAGGAGATACGCAGTATTTT. Supplemented by reference TRBV9 and TRBJ2-3, the full variable domain reads DSGVTQTPKHLITATGQRVTLRCSPRSGDLSVYWYQQSLDQGLQFLIQYYNGEERAKGNILERFSAQQFPDLHSELNLSSLELGDSALYFCASSIGGDTQYFGPGTRLTVL.

The CDR3 sequence: CSASRQDQPQHF. Written as DNA, the CDR3 is TGCAGTGCTAGTCGGCAGGATCAGCCCCAGCATTTT. The chain has TRBV20-1 and TRBJ1-5; D unresolved. Germline V CDR1 and CDR2: DFQATT, SNEGSKA (reference sequence). The CDR3 length is 12 residues. Trimming removed 3 bases from V and 5 bases from J, with 8 bases in between.

The chain recombines TRBV10-3 with TRBJ2-3, with a weak D call TRBD1 (6 bases). The CDR3 is 13 residues long. Trimming took 10 bases from V and 4 from J, leaving 15 bases between them. Germline V gene lookup returns CDR1 ENHRY and CDR2 SYGVKD. The CDR3 reads CATRDAGADTQYF. Here the CDR3 DNA reads TGTGCCACAAGAGATGCAGGGGCAGATACGCAGTATTTT.

This chain joins TRBV2 and TRBJ1-4; D is perhaps TRBD1 (5 bases). This CDR3 is built from 16 residues. Germline V gene sequence: CDR1 SNHLY, CDR2 FYNNEI. Trimming took 7 bases from V and 0 from J, leaving 15 bases between them. DNA for the CDR3: TGTGCCAGCATTCGCGAGGAGGGGACAACTAATGAAAAACTGTTTTTT. Translation gives CASIREEGTTNEKLFF.

CDR3 DNA sequence: TGTGCCAGCAGCTCGCCGACAGGGCGGCCCTATAATTCACCCCTCCACTTT. This codes for CASSSPTGRPYNSPLHF. The chain is built from TRBV7-9 and TRBJ1-6; 7 bases fit TRBD1. CDR1 SEHNR and CDR2 FQNEAQ come from the germline V gene (reference sequence). The V gene end was trimmed by 4 bases and the J gene end by 2 bases; junction bases not matched to a gene: 8. The CDR3 runs 17 residues.

The DNA of the CDR3 is TGTGCCAGCAAAGCTCTCCCCACAGATACGCAGTATTTT. Residues: CASKALPTDTQYF. The chain employs TRBV2 and TRBJ2-3; D remains unclear. The CDR3 has 13 residues. V was shortened by 7 bases and J by 2 bases, with 10 bases between the two germline ends. In germline, CDR1 is SNHLY, CDR2 FYNNEI.

The chain has TRBV5-4 and TRBJ2-3; 7 bases align to TRBD1. The CDR3 covers 17 residues. The trim removed 3 bases at V and 0 bases at J, leaving 10 bases unmatched. The germline CDR1 and CDR2 sequences are SGHNT and YYREEE (reference sequence). The CDR3: CASSYPTGRGSTDTQYF. CDR3 nucleotide sequence: TGTGCCAGCAGCTACCCGACAGGGAGAGGGAGCACAGATACGCAGTATTTT. Supplemented by reference TRBV5-4 and TRBJ2-3, the full variable domain reads ETGVTQSPTHLIKTRGQQVTLRCSSQSGHNTVSWYQQALGQGPQFIFQYYREEENGRGNFPPRFSGLQFPNYSSELNVNALELDDSALYLCASSYPTGRGSTDTQYFGPGTRLTVL.

The chain uses TRBV28 and TRBJ2-5, with TRBD1 identical over 11 bases. CDR1 and CDR2 (germline): MDHEN, SYDVKM. This CDR3 comprises 15 residues. V lost 4 bases, J lost 5 bases, and 6 bases stayed unmatched. The CDR3 DNA sequence: TGTGCCAGCAGTTCCGGACAGGGGGCGGGGGAGACCCAGTACTTC. It codes for CASSSGQGAGETQYF.

The V gene is TRBV6-5, the J gene TRBJ1-1; 7 nucleotides match TRBD1. Germline loops: CDR1 MNHEY, CDR2 SVGAGI. The CDR3 is 15 residues long. Trimming removed 0 bases from V and 3 bases from J; junction bases left unmatched: 4. CDR3 in DNA: TGTGCCAGCAGTTACTCTACTCAGGGGGACACTGAAGCTTTCTTT. This encodes CASSYSTQGDTEAFF.

The J gene is TRBJ2-2, the V gene TRBV3-1 (or the pseudogene TRBV3-2), with 12 bases aligning to TRBD2. V trimming: 4 bases; J trimming: 5 bases; junction bases outside the gene matches: 5. Germline CDR1 and CDR2: LGHDT and YNNKEL (reference sequence). The CDR3 length is 16 residues. The CDR3 reads CASSLLAGGRTGELFF. The CDR3 DNA is TGTGCCAGCAGCCTTCTAGCGGGGGGGCGAACCGGGGAGCTGTTTTTT.

The CDR3 nucleotides are TGTGCCACCACCCCAGGTTTCGTGGGGGGAACTGAAGCTTTCTTT. Translated: CATTPGFVGGTEAFF. V usage is TRBV3-1 (or the pseudogene TRBV3-2) and J usage is TRBJ1-1; maybe TRBD1 (5 bases). Germline V gives CDR1 LGHDT, CDR2 YNNKEL (reference sequence). This CDR3 comprises 15 residues. Trimming left V 10 bases short and J 5 bases short, with 23 bases between.